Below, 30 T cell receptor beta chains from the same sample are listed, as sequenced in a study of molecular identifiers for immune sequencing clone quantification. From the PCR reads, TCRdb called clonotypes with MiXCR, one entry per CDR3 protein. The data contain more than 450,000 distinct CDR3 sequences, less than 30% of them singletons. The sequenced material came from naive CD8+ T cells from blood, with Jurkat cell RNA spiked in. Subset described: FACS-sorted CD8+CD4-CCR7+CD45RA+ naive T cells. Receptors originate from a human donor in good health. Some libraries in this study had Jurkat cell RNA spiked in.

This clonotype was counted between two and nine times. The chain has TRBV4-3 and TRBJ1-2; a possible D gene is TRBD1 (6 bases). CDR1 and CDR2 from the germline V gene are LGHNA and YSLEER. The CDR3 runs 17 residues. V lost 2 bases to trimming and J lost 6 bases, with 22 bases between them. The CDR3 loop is CASSQTGPSGVWDGYTF. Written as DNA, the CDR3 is TGCGCCAGCAGCCAAACAGGGCCCTCCGGGGTTTGGGATGGCTACACCTTC.

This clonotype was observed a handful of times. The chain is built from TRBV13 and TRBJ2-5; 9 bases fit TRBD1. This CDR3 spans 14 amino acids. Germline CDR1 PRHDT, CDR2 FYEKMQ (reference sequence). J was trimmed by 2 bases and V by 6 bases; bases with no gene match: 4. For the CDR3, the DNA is TGTGCCAGCAGTCTACAGGGGGCGCAAGAGACCCAGTACTTC. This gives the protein CASSLQGAQETQYF.

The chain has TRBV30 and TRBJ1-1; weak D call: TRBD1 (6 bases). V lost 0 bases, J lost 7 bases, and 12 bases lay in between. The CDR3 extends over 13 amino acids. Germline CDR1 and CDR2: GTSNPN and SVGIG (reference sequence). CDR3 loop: CAWSVRGGGEAFF. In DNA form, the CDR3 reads TGTGCCTGGAGTGTACGAGGGGGTGGTGAAGCTTTCTTT.

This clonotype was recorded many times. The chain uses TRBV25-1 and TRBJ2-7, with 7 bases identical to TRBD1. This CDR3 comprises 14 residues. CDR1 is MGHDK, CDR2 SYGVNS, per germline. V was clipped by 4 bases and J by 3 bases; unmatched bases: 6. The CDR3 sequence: CASSARDRVYEQYF. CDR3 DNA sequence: TGTGCCAGCAGTGCGAGAGACAGGGTCTACGAGCAGTACTTC.

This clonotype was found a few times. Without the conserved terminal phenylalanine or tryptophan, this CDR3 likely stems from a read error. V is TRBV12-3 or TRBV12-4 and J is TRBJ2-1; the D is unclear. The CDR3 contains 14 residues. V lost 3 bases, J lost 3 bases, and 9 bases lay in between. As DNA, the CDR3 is TGTGCCAGCAGTTTTCCCTCATTCTACAATGAGCAGTTCCTC. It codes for CASSFPSFYNEQFL.

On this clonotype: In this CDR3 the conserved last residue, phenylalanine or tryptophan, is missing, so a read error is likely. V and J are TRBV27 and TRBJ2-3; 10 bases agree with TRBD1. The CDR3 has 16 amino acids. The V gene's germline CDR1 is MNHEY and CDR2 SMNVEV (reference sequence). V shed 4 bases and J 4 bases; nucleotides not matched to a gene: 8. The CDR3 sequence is CASSSTGGPLADTQYL. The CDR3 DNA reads TGTGCCAGCAGTTCGACAGGGGGCCCCCTAGCAGATACGCAGTATTTA.

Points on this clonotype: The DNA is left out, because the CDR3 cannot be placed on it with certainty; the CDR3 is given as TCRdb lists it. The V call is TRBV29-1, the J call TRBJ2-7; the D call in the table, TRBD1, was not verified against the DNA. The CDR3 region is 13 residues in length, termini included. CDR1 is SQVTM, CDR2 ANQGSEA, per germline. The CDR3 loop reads CSVAPGSPCGQCF.

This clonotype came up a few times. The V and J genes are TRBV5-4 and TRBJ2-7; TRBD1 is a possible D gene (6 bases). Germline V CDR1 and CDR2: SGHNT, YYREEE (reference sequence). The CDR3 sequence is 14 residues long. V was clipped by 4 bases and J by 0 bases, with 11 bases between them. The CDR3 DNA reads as TGTGCCAGCAGCACACAGGGCGCCTCCTACGAGCAGTACTTC. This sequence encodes CASSTQGASYEQYF.

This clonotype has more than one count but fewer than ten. CDR3 sequence (DNA): TGTGCCAGTACCCTAGGATCCAGGGGAGGGCAGCCCCAGCATTTT. Its protein is CASTLGSRGGQPQHF. V gene TRBV19 combines with J gene TRBJ1-5, with D possibly TRBD1 on 6 matching bases. The V gene's germline CDR1 is LNHDA and CDR2 SQIVND (reference sequence). The CDR3 runs to 15 residues. Trimming removed 7 bases from V and 7 bases from J, with 20 bases in between. Based on the CDR3 plus reference TRBV19 and TRBJ1-5, the full variable domain is DGGITQSPKYLFRKEGQNVTLSCEQNLNHDAMYWYRQDPGQGLRLIYYSQIVNDFQKGDIAEGYSVSREKKESFPLTVTSAQKNPTAFYLCASTLGSRGGQPQHFGDGTRLSIL.

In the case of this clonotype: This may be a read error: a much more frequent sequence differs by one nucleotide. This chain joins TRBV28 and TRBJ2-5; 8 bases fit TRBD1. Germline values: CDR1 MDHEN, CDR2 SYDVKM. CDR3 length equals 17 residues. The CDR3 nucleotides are TGTGCCTGCAGCCCTATTCACCCACGACAGGGGAAAGAGACCCAGTACTTC. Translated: CACSPIHPRQGKETQYF. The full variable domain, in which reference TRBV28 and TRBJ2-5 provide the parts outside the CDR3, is DVKVTQSSRYLVKRTGEKVFLECVQDMDHENMFWYRQDPGLGLRLIYFSYDVKMKEKGDIPEGYSVSREKKERFSLILESASTNQTSMYLCACSPIHPRQGKETQYFGPGTRLLVL.

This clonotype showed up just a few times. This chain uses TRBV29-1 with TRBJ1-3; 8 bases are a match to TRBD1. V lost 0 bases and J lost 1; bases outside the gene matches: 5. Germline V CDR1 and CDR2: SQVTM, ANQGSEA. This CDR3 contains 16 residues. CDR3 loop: CSVEEDREMSGNTIYF. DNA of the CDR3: TGCAGCGTTGAAGAGGACAGGGAAATGTCTGGAAACACCATATATTTT.

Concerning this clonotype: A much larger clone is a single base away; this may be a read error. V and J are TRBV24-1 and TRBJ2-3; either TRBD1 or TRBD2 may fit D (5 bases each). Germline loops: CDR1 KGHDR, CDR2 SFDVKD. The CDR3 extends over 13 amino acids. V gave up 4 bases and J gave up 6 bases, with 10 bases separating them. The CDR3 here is CATSEGTSDTQYF. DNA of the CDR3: TGTGCCACCAGTGAGGGGACGTCGGATACGCAGTATTTT.

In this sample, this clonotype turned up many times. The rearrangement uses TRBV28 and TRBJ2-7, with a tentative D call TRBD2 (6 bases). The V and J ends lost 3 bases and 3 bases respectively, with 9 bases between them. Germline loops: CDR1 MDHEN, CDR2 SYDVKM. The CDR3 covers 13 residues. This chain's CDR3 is CASSLEGRYEQYF. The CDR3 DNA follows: TGTGCCAGCAGTTTGGAGGGGCGCTACGAGCAGTACTTC.

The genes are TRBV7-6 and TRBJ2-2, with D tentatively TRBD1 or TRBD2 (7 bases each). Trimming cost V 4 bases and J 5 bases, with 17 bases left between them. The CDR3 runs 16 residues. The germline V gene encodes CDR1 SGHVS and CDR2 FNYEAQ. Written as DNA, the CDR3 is TGTGCCAGCAGCTCTACTGACAGGGAGGGGACCGGGGAGCTGTTTTTT. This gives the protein CASSSTDREGTGELFF.

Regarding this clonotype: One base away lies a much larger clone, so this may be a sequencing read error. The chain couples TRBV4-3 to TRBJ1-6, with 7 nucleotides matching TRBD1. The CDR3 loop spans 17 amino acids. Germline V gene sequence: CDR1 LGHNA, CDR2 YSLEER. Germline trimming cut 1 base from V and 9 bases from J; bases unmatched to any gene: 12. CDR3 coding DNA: TGCGCCAGCAGCCAAGCTTCGGTGGGGGCAGGGGGTTCACCCCTCCACTTT. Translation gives CASSQASVGAGGSPLHF.

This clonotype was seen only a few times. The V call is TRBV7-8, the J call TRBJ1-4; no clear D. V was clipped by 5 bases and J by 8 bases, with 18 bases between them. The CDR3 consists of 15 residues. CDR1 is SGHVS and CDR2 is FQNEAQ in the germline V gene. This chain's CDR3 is CASSTRGAQREKLFF. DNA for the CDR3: TGTGCCAGCAGCACCCGAGGAGCCCAGAGGGAAAAACTGTTTTTT.

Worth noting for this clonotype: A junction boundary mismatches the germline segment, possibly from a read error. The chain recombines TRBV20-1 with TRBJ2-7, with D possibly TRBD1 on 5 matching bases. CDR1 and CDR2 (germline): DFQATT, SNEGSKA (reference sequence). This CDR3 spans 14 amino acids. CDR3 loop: CSAYSRGLSYEQNF. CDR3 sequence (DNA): TGCAGTGCCTACTCTAGGGGTTTATCCTACGAGCAGAACTTC.

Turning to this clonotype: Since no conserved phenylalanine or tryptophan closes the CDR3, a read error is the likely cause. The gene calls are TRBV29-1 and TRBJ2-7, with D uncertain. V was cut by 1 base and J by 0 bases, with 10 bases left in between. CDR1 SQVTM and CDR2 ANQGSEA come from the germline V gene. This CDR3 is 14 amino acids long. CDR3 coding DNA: TGCAGCGTTGAAGGGGCCTGGAGCTCCTACGAGCAGTACCTC. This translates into CSVEGAWSSYEQYL.

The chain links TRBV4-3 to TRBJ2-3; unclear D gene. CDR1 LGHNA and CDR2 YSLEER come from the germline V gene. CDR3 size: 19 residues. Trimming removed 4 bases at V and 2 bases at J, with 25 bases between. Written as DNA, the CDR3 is TGCGCCAGCAGCCCCCTCAACCTGAGAGGACCCCAACTCACAGATACGCAGTATTTT. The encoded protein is CASSPLNLRGPQLTDTQYF.

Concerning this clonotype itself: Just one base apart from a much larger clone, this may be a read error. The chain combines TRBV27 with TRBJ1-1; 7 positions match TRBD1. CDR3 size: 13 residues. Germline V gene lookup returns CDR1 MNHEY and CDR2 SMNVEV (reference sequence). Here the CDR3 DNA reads TGTGACAGCAGGGGGGGGAAGAACACTGAAGCTTTCTTT. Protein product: CDSRGGKNTEAFF.

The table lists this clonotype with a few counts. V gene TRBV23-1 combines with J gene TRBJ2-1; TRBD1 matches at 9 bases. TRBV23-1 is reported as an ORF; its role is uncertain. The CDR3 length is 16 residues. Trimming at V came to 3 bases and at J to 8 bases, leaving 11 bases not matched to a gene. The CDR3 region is CASSHIRDRAVYEQFF. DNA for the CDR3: TGCGCCAGCAGTCACATCCGGGACAGGGCCGTCTATGAGCAGTTCTTC.

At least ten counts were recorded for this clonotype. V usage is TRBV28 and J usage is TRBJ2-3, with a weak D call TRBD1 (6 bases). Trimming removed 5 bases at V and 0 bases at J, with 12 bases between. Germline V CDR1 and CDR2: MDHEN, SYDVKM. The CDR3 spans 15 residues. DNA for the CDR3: TGTGCCAGCAGTAAATACAGGGACAGCACAGATACGCAGTATTTT. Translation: CASSKYRDSTDTQYF.

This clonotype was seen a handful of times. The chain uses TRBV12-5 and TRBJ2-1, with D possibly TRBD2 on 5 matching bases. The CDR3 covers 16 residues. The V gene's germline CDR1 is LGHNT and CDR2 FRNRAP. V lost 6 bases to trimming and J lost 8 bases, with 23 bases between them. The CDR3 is CASGPGGSHSYHEQFF. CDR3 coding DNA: TGTGCTAGTGGCCCCGGTGGGAGCCACTCGTACCATGAGCAGTTCTTC.

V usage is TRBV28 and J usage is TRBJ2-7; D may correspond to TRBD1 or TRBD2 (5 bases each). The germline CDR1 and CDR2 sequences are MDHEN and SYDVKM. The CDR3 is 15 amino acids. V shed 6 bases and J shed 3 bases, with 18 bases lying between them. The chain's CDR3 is CASRSPRDLNYEQYF. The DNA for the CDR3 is TGTGCCAGCAGATCCCCCAGGGACCTAAACTACGAGCAGTACTTC.

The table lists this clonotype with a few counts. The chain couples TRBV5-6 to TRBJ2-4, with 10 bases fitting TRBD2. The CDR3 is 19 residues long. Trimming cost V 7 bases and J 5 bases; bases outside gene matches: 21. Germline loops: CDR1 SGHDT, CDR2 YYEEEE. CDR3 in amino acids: CASDRRVRLAGAGENIQYF. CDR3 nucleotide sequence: TGTGCCAGCGACAGAAGGGTACGGCTAGCGGGGGCCGGAGAAAACATTCAGTACTTC. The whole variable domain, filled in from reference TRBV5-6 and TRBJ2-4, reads DAGVTQSPTHLIKTRGQQVTLRCSPKSGHDTVSWYQQALGQGPQFIFQYYEEEERQRGNFPDRFSGHQFPNYSSELNVNALLLGDSALYLCASDRRVRLAGAGENIQYFGAGTRLSVL.

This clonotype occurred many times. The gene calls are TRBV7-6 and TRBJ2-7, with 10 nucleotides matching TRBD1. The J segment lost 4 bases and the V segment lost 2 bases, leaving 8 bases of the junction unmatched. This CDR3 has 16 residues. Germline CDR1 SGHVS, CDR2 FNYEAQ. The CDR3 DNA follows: TGTGCCAGCAGCTTATCGACAGGGGGCTTCACGTACGAGCAGTACTTC. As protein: CASSLSTGGFTYEQYF.

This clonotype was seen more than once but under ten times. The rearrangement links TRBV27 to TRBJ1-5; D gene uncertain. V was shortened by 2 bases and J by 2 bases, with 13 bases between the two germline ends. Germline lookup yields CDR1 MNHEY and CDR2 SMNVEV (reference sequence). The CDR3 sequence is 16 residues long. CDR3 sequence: CASSLNGLAGNQPQHF. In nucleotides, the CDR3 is TGTGCCAGCAGTTTAAACGGACTCGCGGGCAATCAGCCCCAGCATTTT.

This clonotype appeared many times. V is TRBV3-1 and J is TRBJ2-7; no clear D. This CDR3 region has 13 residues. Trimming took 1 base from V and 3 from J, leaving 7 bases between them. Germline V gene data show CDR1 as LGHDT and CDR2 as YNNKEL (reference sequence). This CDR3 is CASSQVGSYEQYF. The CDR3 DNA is TGTGCCAGCAGCCAAGTCGGTAGCTACGAGCAGTACTTC.

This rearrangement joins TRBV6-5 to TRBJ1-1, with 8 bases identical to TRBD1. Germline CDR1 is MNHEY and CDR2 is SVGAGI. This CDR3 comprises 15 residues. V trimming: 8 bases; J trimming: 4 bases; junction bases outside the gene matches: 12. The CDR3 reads CASGAGGGLVTEAFF. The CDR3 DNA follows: TGTGCCAGCGGGGCAGGGGGCGGGTTAGTCACTGAAGCTTTCTTT.

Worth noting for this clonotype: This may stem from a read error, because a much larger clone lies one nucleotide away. The DNA of the CDR3 is TGTGCCTTCAGTGGAACGGGCGGGGTAGCCGATACGCAGTATTTT. It encodes CAFSGTGGVADTQYF. The gene calls are TRBV10-3 and TRBJ2-3; TRBD2 is a possible D gene (6 bases). Germline V gene sequence: CDR1 ENHRY, CDR2 SYGVKD. The CDR3 runs 15 residues.